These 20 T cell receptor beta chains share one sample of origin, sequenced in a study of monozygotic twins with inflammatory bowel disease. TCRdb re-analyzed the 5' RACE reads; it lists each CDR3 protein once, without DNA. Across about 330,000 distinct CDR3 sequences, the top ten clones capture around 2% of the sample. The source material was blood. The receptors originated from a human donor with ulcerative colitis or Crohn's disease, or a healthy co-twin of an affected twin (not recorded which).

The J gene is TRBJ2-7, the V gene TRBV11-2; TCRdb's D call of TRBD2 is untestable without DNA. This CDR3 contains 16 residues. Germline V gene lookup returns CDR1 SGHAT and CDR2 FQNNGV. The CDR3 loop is CASSTRKGRSGYEQYF.

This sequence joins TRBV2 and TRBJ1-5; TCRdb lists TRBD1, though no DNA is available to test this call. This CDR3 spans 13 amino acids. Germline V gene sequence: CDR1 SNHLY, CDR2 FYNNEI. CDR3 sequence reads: CASTGVSNQPQHF.

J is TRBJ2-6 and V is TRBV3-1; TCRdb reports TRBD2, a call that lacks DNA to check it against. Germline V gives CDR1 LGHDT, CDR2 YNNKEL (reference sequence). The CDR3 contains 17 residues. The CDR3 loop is CASSPSGSSSGANILTF.

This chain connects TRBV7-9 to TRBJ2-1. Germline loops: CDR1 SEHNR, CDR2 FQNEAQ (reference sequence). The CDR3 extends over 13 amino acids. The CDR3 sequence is CASSLQYYNEQFF.

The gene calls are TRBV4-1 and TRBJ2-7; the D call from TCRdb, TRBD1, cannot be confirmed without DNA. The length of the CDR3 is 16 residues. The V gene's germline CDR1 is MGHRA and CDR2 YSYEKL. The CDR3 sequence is CASSQALVSGTYEQYF.

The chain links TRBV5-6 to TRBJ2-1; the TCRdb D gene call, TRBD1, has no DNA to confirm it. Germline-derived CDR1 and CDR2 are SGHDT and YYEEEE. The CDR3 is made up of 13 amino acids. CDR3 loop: CASSWDRGDEQFF.

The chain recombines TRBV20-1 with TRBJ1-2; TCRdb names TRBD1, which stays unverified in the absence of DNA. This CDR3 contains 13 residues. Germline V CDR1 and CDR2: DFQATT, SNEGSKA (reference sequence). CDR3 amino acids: CSAPGQENYGYTF.

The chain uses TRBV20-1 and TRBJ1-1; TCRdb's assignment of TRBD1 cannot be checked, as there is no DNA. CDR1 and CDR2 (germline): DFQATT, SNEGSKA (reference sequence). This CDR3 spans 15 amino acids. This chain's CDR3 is CSARNRGRVDTEAFF.

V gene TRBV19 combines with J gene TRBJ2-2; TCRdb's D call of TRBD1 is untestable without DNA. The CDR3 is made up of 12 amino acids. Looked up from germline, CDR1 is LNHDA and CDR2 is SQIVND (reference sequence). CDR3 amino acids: CASSKGAGELFF. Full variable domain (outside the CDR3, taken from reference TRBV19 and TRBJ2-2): DGGITQSPKYLFRKEGQNVTLSCEQNLNHDAMYWYRQDPGQGLRLIYYSQIVNDFQKGDIAEGYSVSREKKESFPLTVTSAQKNPTAFYLCASSKGAGELFFGEGSRLTVL.

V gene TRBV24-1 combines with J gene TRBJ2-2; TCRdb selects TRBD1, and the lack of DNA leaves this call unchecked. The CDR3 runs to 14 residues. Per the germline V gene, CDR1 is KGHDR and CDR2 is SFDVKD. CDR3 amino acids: CATSARGRSGELFF.

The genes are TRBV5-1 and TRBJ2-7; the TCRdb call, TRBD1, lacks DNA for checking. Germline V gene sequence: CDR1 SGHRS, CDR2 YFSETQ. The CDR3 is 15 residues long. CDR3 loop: CASKQTGGDYYEQYF.

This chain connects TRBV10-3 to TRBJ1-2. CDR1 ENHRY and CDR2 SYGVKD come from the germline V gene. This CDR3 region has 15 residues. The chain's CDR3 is CAISEDGGSNYGYTF.

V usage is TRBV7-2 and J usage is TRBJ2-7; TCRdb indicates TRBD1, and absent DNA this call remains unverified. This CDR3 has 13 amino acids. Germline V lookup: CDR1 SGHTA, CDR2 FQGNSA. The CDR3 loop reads CASSLGTTDEQYF.

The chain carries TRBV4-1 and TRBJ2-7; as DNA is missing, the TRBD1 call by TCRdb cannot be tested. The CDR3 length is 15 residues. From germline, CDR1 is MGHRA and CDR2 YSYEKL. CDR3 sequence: CASSQNPWGFEEQYF.

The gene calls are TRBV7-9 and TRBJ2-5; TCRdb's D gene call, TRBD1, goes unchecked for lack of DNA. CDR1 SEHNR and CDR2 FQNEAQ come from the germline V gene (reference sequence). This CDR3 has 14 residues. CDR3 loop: CASSLNSGGETQYF.

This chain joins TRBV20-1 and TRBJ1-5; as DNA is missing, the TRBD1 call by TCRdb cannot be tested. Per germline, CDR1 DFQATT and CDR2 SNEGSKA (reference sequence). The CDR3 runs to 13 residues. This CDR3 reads CSAGDPVNQPQHF.

The CDR3 protein is CSARGDRGGSPLHF. The V gene is TRBV20-1, the J gene TRBJ1-6; TCRdb reports TRBD1, a call that lacks DNA to check it against. Germline loops: CDR1 DFQATT, CDR2 SNEGSKA (reference sequence). CDR3 length: 14 residues.

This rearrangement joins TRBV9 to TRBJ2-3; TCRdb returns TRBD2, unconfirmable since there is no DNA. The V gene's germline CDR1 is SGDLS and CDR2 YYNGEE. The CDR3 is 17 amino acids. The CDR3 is CASSVISSGGLADTQYF.

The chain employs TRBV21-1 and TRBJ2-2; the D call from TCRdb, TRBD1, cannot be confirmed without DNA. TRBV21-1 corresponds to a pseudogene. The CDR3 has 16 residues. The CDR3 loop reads CASKGVMIAMDGELFF.

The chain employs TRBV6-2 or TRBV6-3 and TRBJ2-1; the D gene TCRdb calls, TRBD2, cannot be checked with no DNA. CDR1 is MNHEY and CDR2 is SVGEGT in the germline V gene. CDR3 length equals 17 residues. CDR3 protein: CASSREGLAASRNEQFF.